These T cell receptor beta chains were read from a single sample in a study of cytomegalovirus exposure and HLA in healthy donors. Clones were sequenced by immunoSEQ multiplex PCR, and TCRdb holds only the in-frame ones, with some missing. The sample gives hundreds of thousands of clones, over 65% of which show up once; around 5.6% is in the top ten. Sequenced sample: PBMCs. These receptor sequences come from a woman aged 18-29 years in good health and CMV-seronegative. Both conserved end residues are part of each CDR3. Fields, in order: V gene, J gene, CDR3 length, D gene, clone size, CDR3 protein, CDR3 DNA. The D gene is left open where the match is weak. Size is omitted from some rows. Given values are once, few, many or a class for expanded clones.

TRBV30	TRBJ2-5	15	.	.	CAWSSRGPRVETQYF	TGTGCCTGGAGCTCTCGGGGCCCAAGGGTGGAGACCCAGTACTTC
TRBV27	TRBJ2-1	13	TRBD2	.	CASSLGGYNEQFF	TGTGCCAGCAGTTTGGGAGGGTACAATGAGCAGTTCTTC
TRBV7-2	TRBJ2-6	15	.	.	CASSPDYTRANVLTF	TGTGCCAGCAGTCCGGACTACACCCGGGCCAACGTCCTGACTTTC
TRBV6-4	TRBJ1-2	13	.	.	CASSAGTGTGYTF	TGTGCCAGCAGTGCGGGAACAGGAACCGGCTACACCTTC
TRBV6-5	TRBJ1-3	14	TRBD1	.	CASSSGTAGNTIYF	TGTGCCAGCAGTTCCGGGACAGCTGGAAACACCATATATTTT
TRBV19	TRBJ1-1	16	.	.	CASSIPSGAMNTEAFF	TGTGCCAGTAGTATACCATCCGGGGCAATGAACACTGAAGCTTTCTTT
TRBV9	TRBJ2-1	14	TRBD2	.	CASSPRGLAREQFF	TGTGCCAGCAGCCCCCGGGGACTAGCCCGTGAGCAGTTCTTC
TRBV5-1	TRBJ1-1	13	.	.	CASSPLGNTEAFF	TGCGCCAGCAGCCCGTTGGGGAACACTGAAGCTTTCTTT
TRBV10-3	TRBJ2-3	13	.	.	CAISGRSTDTQYF	TGTGCCATCAGTGGCCGTAGCACAGATACGCAGTATTTT
TRBV5-1	TRBJ2-2	17	TRBD2	.	CASSLALAGGFTGELFF	TGCGCCAGCAGCTTGGCCCTAGCGGGAGGGTTCACCGGGGAGCTGTTTTTT
TRBV10-3	TRBJ2-3	14	.	.	CAMAGHTSTDTQYF	TGTGCCATGGCGGGACACACTAGCACAGATACGCAGTATTTT
TRBV5-1	TRBJ2-1	14	TRBD2	.	CASSWATSGMGEFF	TGCGCCAGCAGCTGGGCGACTAGCGGGATGGGGGAGTTCTTC
TRBV7-3	TRBJ1-2	20	.	.	CASLRTNPQKVQAEKYGYTF	TGTGCCAGCCTACGTACCAACCCTCAGAAGGTGCAGGCTGAAAAATATGGCTACACCTTC
TRBV29-1	TRBJ2-1	14	.	.	CSVETGSSYNEQFF	TGCAGCGTTGAAACAGGGAGCTCCTACAATGAGCAGTTCTTC
TRBV13	TRBJ2-1	13	TRBD2	.	CATQRGGDNEQFF	TGTGCCACCCAGCGGGGGGGAGACAATGAGCAGTTCTTC
TRBV19	TRBJ2-7	14	TRBD1	few	CASSLSTGGYEQYF	TGTGCCAGTAGCCTCTCGACAGGGGGCTACGAGCAGTACTTC
TRBV18	TRBJ2-1	12	.	.	CASSRTGNEQFF	TGTGCCAGCTCACGTACGGGGAATGAGCAGTTCTTC
TRBV28	TRBJ2-2	15	.	.	CASSLGRGLAGELFF	TGTGCCAGCAGTTTAGGCAGGGGTTTAGCTGGGGAGCTGTTTTTT
TRBV27	TRBJ1-1	15	TRBD1	.	CASSQQGALNTEAFF	TGTGCCAGCAGTCAACAGGGGGCGTTGAACACTGAAGCTTTCTTT
TRBV30	TRBJ2-7	12	.	.	CAWSPQKYEQYF	TGTGCCTGGAGTCCCCAGAAGTACGAGCAGTACTTC
TRBV28	TRBJ2-7	15	.	.	CASSLPEGSHYEQYF	TGTGCCAGCAGTCTTCCCGAGGGGTCACACTACGAGCAGTACTTC
TRBV30	TRBJ1-5	14	TRBD1	.	CAWSTGPDNQPQHF	TGTGCCTGGTCGACAGGGCCGGACAATCAGCCCCAGCATTTT
TRBV5-1	TRBJ2-5	14	.	.	CASSFDASQETQYF	TGCGCCAGCAGCTTCGACGCGAGCCAAGAGACCCAGTACTTC
TRBV6-5	TRBJ2-1	13	.	.	CASSPPSYNEQFF	TGTGCCAGCAGTCCCCCCTCCTACAATGAGCAGTTCTTC
TRBV5-1	TRBJ1-6	14	.	.	CASQGDSYNSPLHF	TGCGCCAGCCAGGGAGACTCCTATAATTCACCCCTCCACTTT
TRBV27	TRBJ2-6	17	.	.	CASSETGVYSGANVLTF	TGTGCCAGCAGTGAGACGGGAGTCTACTCTGGGGCCAACGTCCTGACTTTC
TRBV10-1	TRBJ2-3	17	.	once	CASSEGRGARPRDTQYF	TGCGCCAGCAGTGAGGGTCGGGGGGCGCGTCCCCGAGATACGCAGTATTTT
TRBV9	TRBJ1-1	14	TRBD1	.	CASSVAGTDTEAFF	TGTGCCAGCAGCGTGGCCGGGACAGACACTGAAGCTTTCTTT
TRBV28	TRBJ2-5	15	.	.	CASSFEGGAQETQYF	TGTGCCAGCAGTTTTGAGGGGGGAGCCCAAGAGACCCAGTACTTC
TRBV19	TRBJ1-4	16	.	.	CASTTTGRATNEKLFF	TGTGCCAGTACCACGACCGGGCGTGCAACTAATGAAAAACTGTTTTTT